The 5 T cell receptor beta chains listed next were all sequenced from one sample in a study of T cells in Graves' hyperthyroidism and ophthalmopathy. There were TCR beta CDR3 regions amplified from RNA transcripts. The study used the HTBI primer set for a first-round RT-PCR of the TCR CDR3. TCRdb fed the multiplex PCR reads into MiXCR, producing one record per CDR3 protein. This sample has approximately 690,000 distinct CDR3 sequences, with approximately 14% found just once. Sequencing was done on a sample of blood. The receptor set was obtained from a woman between 45 and 60 years old with Graves' ophthalmopathy.

At least ten counts were recorded for this clonotype. This chain links TRBV27 with TRBJ1-2; TRBD1 is a possible D gene (5 bases). The CDR3 runs to 14 residues. Germline V CDR1 and CDR2: MNHEY, SMNVEV (reference sequence). V lost 0 bases to trimming and J lost 8 bases, with 13 bases between them. Here the CDR3 reads CASSLSGTDWGYTF. CDR3 nucleotide sequence: TGTGCCAGCAGTTTATCAGGGACGGACTGGGGCTACACCTTC.

The chain is built from TRBV19 and TRBJ1-2, with 7 bases matching TRBD1. The CDR3 sequence is 20 residues long. Germline V lookup: CDR1 LNHDA, CDR2 SQIVND (reference sequence). J was trimmed by 1 base and V by 2 bases; bases with no gene match: 19. The CDR3 is CASSIYPTGTATLYNYGYTF. The CDR3 DNA reads as TGTGCCAGTAGTATATACCCGACCGGGACAGCTACGCTTTATAACTATGGCTACACCTTC. Full variable domain (outside the CDR3, taken from reference TRBV19 and TRBJ1-2): DGGITQSPKYLFRKEGQNVTLSCEQNLNHDAMYWYRQDPGQGLRLIYYSQIVNDFQKGDIAEGYSVSREKKESFPLTVTSAQKNPTAFYLCASSIYPTGTATLYNYGYTFGSGTRLTVV.

Worth noting for this clonotype: The germline gene is not matched at one end of the junction; a read error may be the cause. The chain carries TRBV7-9 and TRBJ2-1; TRBD2 aligns across 7 bases. This CDR3 spans 15 amino acids. Germline CDR1 SEHNR, CDR2 FQNEAQ (reference sequence). CDR3 amino acids: CAGSLEGLGVHEQFF. The CDR3, as DNA: TGTGCCGGCAGCTTAGAAGGACTAGGAGTACATGAGCAGTTCTTC.

The gene calls are TRBV24-1 and TRBJ2-1; 10 bases are a match to TRBD2. The J segment lost 7 bases and the V segment lost 5 bases, leaving 10 bases of the junction unmatched. Germline-derived CDR1 and CDR2 are KGHDR and SFDVKD. This CDR3 region has 16 residues. The CDR3 DNA sequence: TGTGCCACCAGTGTTCCCGGGCTAGCGGGAGTAAATGAGCAGTTCTTC. It is translated as CATSVPGLAGVNEQFF.

This clonotype was detected only a few times. The genes are TRBV4-1 and TRBJ1-5; D remains ambiguous. The V gene lost 5 bases and the J gene lost 5 bases, with 16 bases spanning the gap. CDR3 length: 15 residues. From germline, CDR1 is MGHRA and CDR2 YSYEKL. CDR3 amino acids: CASSVLGGYDQPQHF. The DNA of the CDR3 is TGCGCCAGCAGCGTACTAGGCGGTTACGATCAGCCCCAGCATTTT.